The rows below give T cell receptor beta chains drawn from one sample of a study of T cell responses to AZD1222 COVID-19 vaccine. The protocol was immunoSEQ multiplex PCR, while the TCRdb copy is restricted to in-frame clones and leaves out a portion. The sample lists about 150,000 clones; approximately 90% were seen once. The sample was peripheral blood, taken on day 0 of AZD1222 vaccination. Receptors originate from an adult in good health. The CDR3 runs from the conserved cysteine through the conserved F or W. Fields, in order: J gene, D gene, clone size, V gene, CDR3 DNA, CDR3 protein. The D gene is left open where the match is weak. A row's size may be missing; if present it is once, few, many or a size class.

j_call: TRBJ2-1
d_call: .
clone_size: .
v_call: TRBV24-1
cdr3_nt: TGTGCCACCAGTGAGGGAAGCGGGTTGAGGTACAATGAGCAGTTCTTC
cdr3_aa: CATSEGSGLRYNEQFF

j_call: TRBJ2-1
d_call: TRBD2
clone_size: .
v_call: TRBV3-1/TRBV3-2
cdr3_nt: TGTGCCAGCAGCCCCAGTAGCGGGTACAATGAGCAGTTCTTC
cdr3_aa: CASSPSSGYNEQFF

j_call: TRBJ1-2
d_call: TRBD1
clone_size: .
v_call: TRBV3-1/TRBV3-2
cdr3_nt: TGTGCCAGCAGCCAAGACACCCTGACAGGGAACTATGGCTACACCTTC
cdr3_aa: CASSQDTLTGNYGYTF

j_call: TRBJ2-3
d_call: .
clone_size: once
v_call: TRBV29-1
cdr3_nt: TGCAGCGTTGATTCGTTTCGTGGGGGCACAGATACGCAGTATTTT
cdr3_aa: CSVDSFRGGTDTQYF

j_call: TRBJ1-1
d_call: .
clone_size: .
v_call: TRBV6-5
cdr3_nt: TGTGCCAGCAGTAGGGGGGGCACTGAAGCTTTCTTT
cdr3_aa: CASSRGGTEAFF

j_call: TRBJ2-7
d_call: TRBD2
clone_size: .
v_call: TRBV7-8
cdr3_nt: TGTGCCAGCAGCGCTAGCGGGAGAACTTACGAGCAGTACTTC
cdr3_aa: CASSASGRTYEQYF

j_call: TRBJ2-7
d_call: TRBD1
clone_size: .
v_call: TRBV5-5
cdr3_nt: TGTGCCAGCAGCACCGGGACAGGGTACGAGCAGTACTTC
cdr3_aa: CASSTGTGYEQYF

j_call: TRBJ2-3
d_call: TRBD2
clone_size: .
v_call: TRBV9
cdr3_nt: TGTGCCAGCAGCGTTCCAGTCAGTAGCGGGAGTAGCACAGATACGCAGTATTTT
cdr3_aa: CASSVPVSSGSSTDTQYF

j_call: TRBJ2-2
d_call: TRBD1
clone_size: once
v_call: TRBV27
cdr3_nt: TGTGCCAGCAGTCCCGGGACAGGGGTTGACACCGGGGAGCTGTTTTTT
cdr3_aa: CASSPGTGVDTGELFF

j_call: TRBJ1-1
d_call: .
clone_size: .
v_call: TRBV19
cdr3_nt: TGTGCCAGTAGTATGGTGGGAATGATGAACACTGAAGCTTTCTTT
cdr3_aa: CASSMVGMMNTEAFF

j_call: TRBJ1-1
d_call: .
clone_size: .
v_call: TRBV5-1
cdr3_nt: TGCGCCAGCAGCTTTCTAGGGATTGAAGCTTTCTTT
cdr3_aa: CASSFLGIEAFF

j_call: TRBJ1-5
d_call: TRBD1
clone_size: .
v_call: TRBV12-3/TRBV12-4
cdr3_nt: TGTGCCAGCAAAGAGACAGGGAATCAGCCCCAGCATTTT
cdr3_aa: CASKETGNQPQHF

j_call: TRBJ2-1
d_call: TRBD2
clone_size: .
v_call: TRBV18
cdr3_nt: TGTGCCAGCTCACCGAGGGGCGGGAGCTCCTACAATGAGCAGTTCTTC
cdr3_aa: CASSPRGGSSYNEQFF

j_call: TRBJ2-7
d_call: TRBD1
clone_size: once
v_call: TRBV19
cdr3_nt: TGTGCCAGTAGGCTCCGGGACAGCAGTTACGAGCAGTACTTC
cdr3_aa: CASRLRDSSYEQYF

j_call: TRBJ2-5
d_call: .
clone_size: .
v_call: TRBV21-1
cdr3_nt: TGTGCCAGCAGCAAATGGGCGGCGCTGGGGGAGACCCAGTACTTC
cdr3_aa: CASSKWAALGETQYF

j_call: TRBJ2-3
d_call: .
clone_size: .
v_call: TRBV3-1/TRBV3-2
cdr3_nt: TGTGCCAGCAGCACAAGGGCGTCTCCGCAGTATTTT
cdr3_aa: CASSTRASPQYF

j_call: TRBJ1-2
d_call: .
clone_size: .
v_call: TRBV7-2
cdr3_nt: TGTGCCAGCAGCTTAGTCTCACAGGGTTATGGCTACACCTTC
cdr3_aa: CASSLVSQGYGYTF

j_call: TRBJ2-7
d_call: .
clone_size: .
v_call: TRBV2
cdr3_nt: TGTGCCAGCAGTGAGGCAGGGATTCAAAACGAGCAGTACTTC
cdr3_aa: CASSEAGIQNEQYF

j_call: TRBJ2-1
d_call: .
clone_size: .
v_call: TRBV7-2
cdr3_nt: TGTGCCAGCAGCCCCAGGGGGGGACTAATCTACAATGAGCAGTTCTTC
cdr3_aa: CASSPRGGLIYNEQFF

j_call: TRBJ2-1
d_call: TRBD2
clone_size: .
v_call: TRBV5-4
cdr3_nt: TGTGCCAGCAGCTTTCTAGCGGGCGGGCGGGATGGTCAGTTCTTC
cdr3_aa: CASSFLAGGRDGQFF

j_call: TRBJ2-6
d_call: .
clone_size: .
v_call: TRBV28
cdr3_nt: TGTGCCAGCAGTTTACTTGGGGGTTACGGTCTCTTTGGGGCCAACGTCCTGACTTTC
cdr3_aa: CASSLLGGYGLFGANVLTF

j_call: TRBJ2-7
d_call: .
clone_size: .
v_call: TRBV5-5
cdr3_nt: TGTGCCAGCAGCTTGGTCCGGGGCTTCAGCTCCTACGAGCAGTACTTC
cdr3_aa: CASSLVRGFSSYEQYF

j_call: TRBJ2-6
d_call: .
clone_size: .
v_call: TRBV7-9
cdr3_nt: TGTGCCAGCAGCCCATTCCCCCCGACAGTGGCTGGGGCCAACGTCCTGACTTTC
cdr3_aa: CASSPFPPTVAGANVLTF

j_call: TRBJ1-5
d_call: TRBD1
clone_size: .
v_call: TRBV7-2
cdr3_nt: TGTGCCAGCAGCTTAAGTAGGGGACAGGGAAGGCCCCAGCATTTT
cdr3_aa: CASSLSRGQGRPQHF

j_call: TRBJ2-3
d_call: TRBD2
clone_size: .
v_call: TRBV7-3
cdr3_nt: TGTGCCAGCAGCTTAGGAGTAGCGGGGTGGGATACGCAGTATTTT
cdr3_aa: CASSLGVAGWDTQYF

j_call: TRBJ2-1
d_call: .
clone_size: .
v_call: TRBV21-1
cdr3_nt: TGTGCCAGCAGCAGGCACAGGGGTGGCTCCTACAATGAGCAGTTCTTC
cdr3_aa: CASSRHRGGSYNEQFF

j_call: TRBJ2-2
d_call: .
clone_size: .
v_call: TRBV28
cdr3_nt: TGTGCCAGCAGTCCACGCGAGGGGCAGGGCGGGGAGCTGTTTTTT
cdr3_aa: CASSPREGQGGELFF

j_call: TRBJ1-1
d_call: .
clone_size: .
v_call: TRBV25-1
cdr3_nt: TGTGCCAGCAGTGAATCTTTACGGGGGGCAGTTACTGAAGCTTTCTTT
cdr3_aa: CASSESLRGAVTEAFF

j_call: TRBJ2-7
d_call: .
clone_size: .
v_call: TRBV28
cdr3_nt: TGTGCCAGCAGCCCCAACCTCGACGAGCAGTACTTC
cdr3_aa: CASSPNLDEQYF

j_call: TRBJ2-7
d_call: TRBD1
clone_size: .
v_call: TRBV7-3
cdr3_nt: TGTGCCAGCAGCCGACAGGGGCCCCCCAGCGAGCAGTACTTC
cdr3_aa: CASSRQGPPSEQYF

j_call: TRBJ2-1
d_call: .
clone_size: once
v_call: TRBV11-3
cdr3_nt: TGTGCCAGCAGTCTCAATTCTCTCTCCTACAATGAGCAGTTCTTC
cdr3_aa: CASSLNSLSYNEQFF

j_call: TRBJ2-7
d_call: TRBD1
clone_size: .
v_call: TRBV24-1
cdr3_nt: TGTGCCACCAGTGATTCCGGGACAGACTACGAGCAGTACTTC
cdr3_aa: CATSDSGTDYEQYF

j_call: TRBJ1-6
d_call: .
clone_size: once
v_call: TRBV2
cdr3_nt: TGTGCCAGCAGGGGATTCTATATCCTACAAAATAATTCACCCCTCCACTTT
cdr3_aa: CASRGFYILQNNSPLHF